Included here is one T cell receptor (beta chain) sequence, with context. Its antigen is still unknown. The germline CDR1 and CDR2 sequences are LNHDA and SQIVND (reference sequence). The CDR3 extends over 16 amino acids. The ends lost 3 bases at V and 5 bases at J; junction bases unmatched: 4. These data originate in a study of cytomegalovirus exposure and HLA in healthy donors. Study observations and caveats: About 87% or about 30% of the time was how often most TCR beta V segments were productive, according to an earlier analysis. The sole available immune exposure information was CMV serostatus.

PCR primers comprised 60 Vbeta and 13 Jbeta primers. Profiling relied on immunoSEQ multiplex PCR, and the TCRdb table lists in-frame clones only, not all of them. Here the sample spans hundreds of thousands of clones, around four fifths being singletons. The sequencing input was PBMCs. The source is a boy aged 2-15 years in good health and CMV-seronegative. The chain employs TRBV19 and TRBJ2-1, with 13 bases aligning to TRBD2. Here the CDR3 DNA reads TGTGCCAGTAGTATGGGGACTAGCGGGGCAGACAATGAGCAGTTCTTC. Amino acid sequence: CASSMGTSGADNEQFF.